The rows below give T cell receptor beta chains drawn from one sample of a study of blood T cell repertoires in COVID-19. TCRdb's copy holds only in-frame clones and misses some; the assay was immunoSEQ multiplex PCR. The sample holds about 220,000 clones, roughly 90% seen once. The sequenced sample consisted of PBMCs or T cells enriched from blood (not recorded which). All receptors derive from a young woman with acute COVID-19. Each CDR3 is given with its conserved first and last residue. D genes are given only for firm matches. Rows give clone size only sometimes, using once, few, many, or a class for an expanded clone.

J: TRBJ1-2
size: .
D: TRBD1
V: TRBV6-5
DNA: TGTGCCAGCAGTTCTCCGAGGACAGGGGGACTCTATGGCTACACCTTC
CDR3: CASSSPRTGGLYGYTF

J: TRBJ1-2
size: .
D: TRBD1
V: TRBV7-9
DNA: TGTGCCAGCAGCTATTGGACAGGTTCAAACTATGGCTACACCTTC
CDR3: CASSYWTGSNYGYTF

J: TRBJ1-5
size: .
D: TRBD1
V: TRBV15
DNA: TGTGCCACCAGCGGCAGGGGGAATAGCAATCAGCCCCAGCATTTT
CDR3: CATSGRGNSNQPQHF

J: TRBJ2-2
size: .
D: .
V: TRBV6-2/TRBV6-3
DNA: TGTGCCAGCAGCCTTGACTATACCGGGGAGCTGTTTTTT
CDR3: CASSLDYTGELFF

J: TRBJ2-1
size: .
D: .
V: TRBV15
DNA: TGTGCCACCAGCGCCCGACTAGGAGAGCAGTTCTTC
CDR3: CATSARLGEQFF

J: TRBJ2-1
size: .
D: TRBD1
V: TRBV5-4
DNA: TGTGCCAGCAGCCCCGGGACAGAGAACAATGAGCAGTTCTTC
CDR3: CASSPGTENNEQFF

J: TRBJ2-3
size: .
D: .
V: TRBV19
DNA: TGTGCCAGTAAGGAGGGGGGGGGCGCAGATACGCAGTATTTT
CDR3: CASKEGGGADTQYF

J: TRBJ1-2
size: .
D: TRBD1
V: TRBV25-1
DNA: TGTGCCAGCAGTCAGGGACAGGCGAGACATGGCTACACCTTC
CDR3: CASSQGQARHGYTF

J: TRBJ1-1
size: .
D: .
V: TRBV29-1
DNA: TGCAGCACCTCTACGCCAACTATGAACACTGAAGCTTTCTTT
CDR3: CSTSTPTMNTEAFF

J: TRBJ1-2
size: .
D: TRBD1
V: TRBV6-4
DNA: TGTGCCAGCAGTGACTATAGGGGGCAAGGCTACACCTTC
CDR3: CASSDYRGQGYTF

J: TRBJ2-7
size: .
D: TRBD1
V: TRBV6-1
DNA: TGTGCCAGCAGTGAAGCGATCTACAGGGGTCAGTACTTC
CDR3: CASSEAIYRGQYF

J: TRBJ2-1
size: .
D: TRBD1
V: TRBV7-2
DNA: TGTGCCAGCAGCCCAACGAAGTCCGACAGGGTTGAGGCTGAGCAGTTCTTC
CDR3: CASSPTKSDRVEAEQFF

J: TRBJ1-5
size: .
D: TRBD1
V: TRBV27
DNA: TGTGCCAGCAGCCACGGGACAGGGGACCTCAGCAATCAGCCCCAGCATTTT
CDR3: CASSHGTGDLSNQPQHF

J: TRBJ1-2
size: .
D: TRBD1
V: TRBV7-9
DNA: TGTGCCAGCAGCCCCGGACAGGTCCCCATTGTGAGGTACACCTTC
CDR3: CASSPGQVPIVRYTF

J: TRBJ2-5
size: .
D: .
V: TRBV5-1
DNA: TGCGCCAGCAGCTTTGACGGGGGAGAAGAGACCCAGTACTTC
CDR3: CASSFDGGEETQYF

J: TRBJ1-5
size: .
D: .
V: TRBV4-1
DNA: TGCGCCAGCAGCCAAGAGTGGCCTAATCAGCCCCAGCATTTT
CDR3: CASSQEWPNQPQHF

J: TRBJ2-7
size: few
D: .
V: TRBV4-1
DNA: TGCGCCAGCAGCCAAGCTAGGAAGCAGTACTTC
CDR3: CASSQARKQYF

J: TRBJ1-5
size: .
D: TRBD1
V: TRBV6-5
DNA: TGTGCCAGCAGTTACACAGGGGGTAATCAGCCCCAGCATTTT
CDR3: CASSYTGGNQPQHF

J: TRBJ2-7
size: once
D: TRBD1
V: TRBV18
DNA: TGTGCCAGCTCAACCAATCCCGGGACAGGGGGGGACGAGCAGTACTTC
CDR3: CASSTNPGTGGDEQYF

J: TRBJ2-4
size: .
D: .
V: TRBV13
DNA: TGTGCCAGCGCCGGGGGCAGGGAGGGAATCAAAAACATTCAGTACTTC
CDR3: CASAGGREGIKNIQYF

J: TRBJ1-2
size: .
D: .
V: TRBV10-1
DNA: TGCGCCAGCAGTGAGATTACCGGGACACCCAACTATGGCTACACCTTC
CDR3: CASSEITGTPNYGYTF

J: TRBJ1-3
size: once
D: .
V: TRBV2
DNA: TGTGCCAGCAGTGAAGCCGCTCGTAGCACCATATATTTT
CDR3: CASSEAARSTIYF

J: TRBJ1-3
size: .
D: TRBD1
V: TRBV5-6
DNA: TGTGCCAGCAGCTTGGACAGGGGAGGACTCTCTGGAAACACCATATATTTT
CDR3: CASSLDRGGLSGNTIYF

J: TRBJ1-4
size: .
D: TRBD1
V: TRBV4-1
DNA: TGCGCCAGCAGCCACCCTTCGGGACAGCTTAATGAAAAACTGTTTTTT
CDR3: CASSHPSGQLNEKLFF

J: TRBJ2-2
size: once
D: .
V: TRBV27
DNA: TGTGCCAGCAGTGGGGCCGGGGGTGGCGGGGAGCTGTTTTTT
CDR3: CASSGAGGGGELFF

J: TRBJ1-1
size: .
D: .
V: TRBV4-1
DNA: TGCGCCAGCAGCGCAGGGGTCGGCACTGAAGCTTTCTTT
CDR3: CASSAGVGTEAFF

J: TRBJ2-1
size: .
D: .
V: TRBV7-9
DNA: TGTGCCAGCAAAAGGGCAGGGAACCCTTACAATGAGCAGTTCTTC
CDR3: CASKRAGNPYNEQFF

J: TRBJ2-3
size: .
D: .
V: TRBV5-1
DNA: TGCGCCAGCAGCTTGGGGACAGAAACAGATACGCAGTATTTT
CDR3: CASSLGTETDTQYF

J: TRBJ1-3
size: .
D: .
V: TRBV4-1
DNA: TGCGCCAGCAGCCAAGTAAGGGGTGGCTCTGGAAACACCATATATTTT
CDR3: CASSQVRGGSGNTIYF

J: TRBJ2-1
size: .
D: .
V: TRBV5-1
DNA: TGCGCCAGCAGCTTGTGGCAGGGCAGGGATGAGCAGTTCTTC
CDR3: CASSLWQGRDEQFF

J: TRBJ2-6
size: .
D: .
V: TRBV5-6
DNA: TGTGCCAGCAGCTTGGAAGCGGTTGGGGCCAACGTCCTGACTTTC
CDR3: CASSLEAVGANVLTF

J: TRBJ1-5
size: few
D: TRBD1
V: TRBV30
DNA: TGTGCCTGGAACACAGGACAGGGGGCTCAGCCCCAGCATTTT
CDR3: CAWNTGQGAQPQHF

J: TRBJ1-2
size: .
D: TRBD1
V: TRBV4-3
DNA: TGCGCCAGCAGCCAGGCTGACAGGGGGAACGGCTACACCTTC
CDR3: CASSQADRGNGYTF

J: TRBJ1-4
size: .
D: .
V: TRBV7-9
DNA: TGTGCCAGCAGTTATCAGAGGGAAAAACTGTTTTTT
CDR3: CASSYQREKLFF

J: TRBJ2-5
size: once
D: TRBD1
V: TRBV5-1
DNA: TGCGCCAGCAGCCGAGGGACAGGGGGCTTGGAGACCCAGTACTTC
CDR3: CASSRGTGGLETQYF

J: TRBJ1-5
size: .
D: .
V: TRBV7-2
DNA: TGTGCCAGCAGCCCCGTCCTAAGCAATCAGCCCCAGCATTTT
CDR3: CASSPVLSNQPQHF

J: TRBJ2-4
size: .
D: .
V: TRBV7-9
DNA: TGTGCCAGCTTGAGGACAGACAAAAACATTCAGTACTTC
CDR3: CASLRTDKNIQYF

J: TRBJ1-1
size: .
D: .
V: TRBV7-2
DNA: TGTGCCAGCAGCTCTTGGGGAGGAAACACTGAAGCTTTCTTT
CDR3: CASSSWGGNTEAFF

J: TRBJ2-1
size: .
D: .
V: TRBV19
DNA: TGTGCCATTTCTGAGCGGCGAGGAAGTAATGAGCAGTTCTTC
CDR3: CAISERRGSNEQFF

J: TRBJ2-7
size: .
D: .
V: TRBV5-1
DNA: TGCGCCAGCAGCTTGGAACAGTCAGGCAGGGAGCAGTACTTC
CDR3: CASSLEQSGREQYF

J: TRBJ1-4
size: .
D: TRBD1
V: TRBV10-2
DNA: TGCGCCAGCAGCAGCCGGGACAGGGGTGGAGTAAGTGAAAAACTGTTTTTT
CDR3: CASSSRDRGGVSEKLFF

J: TRBJ2-1
size: .
D: TRBD2
V: TRBV11-3
DNA: TGTGCCAGCAGCTTACTAGCGGGGGGGCTTAGCAATGAGCAGTTCTTC
CDR3: CASSLLAGGLSNEQFF

J: TRBJ1-2
size: .
D: TRBD1
V: TRBV19
DNA: TGTGCCAGTAGTTTTACAGGGGTGGATGGCTACACCTTC
CDR3: CASSFTGVDGYTF

J: TRBJ1-5
size: .
D: .
V: TRBV6-5
DNA: TGTGCCAGCAGAGGGGGGGCGCGCAATCTGCAGCCCCAGCATTTT
CDR3: CASRGGARNLQPQHF

J: TRBJ1-4
size: once
D: .
V: TRBV6-5
DNA: TGTGCCAGCAGTTACGGTTCGGTTAATGAAAAACTGTTTTTT
CDR3: CASSYGSVNEKLFF

J: TRBJ2-7
size: .
D: TRBD2
V: TRBV2
DNA: TGTGCTTGCTCTAGCGGGGGAGCCTACGAGCAGTACTTC
CDR3: CACSSGGAYEQYF

J: TRBJ1-6
size: .
D: .
V: TRBV2
DNA: TGTGCCAGCAGTCTTTTCCCGGGACTCCAAGACCTAAATTCACCCCTCCACTTT
CDR3: CASSLFPGLQDLNSPLHF

J: TRBJ1-1
size: .
D: .
V: TRBV19
DNA: TGTGCCAGTAGGCGAGCCTCACGGGCTGAAGCTTTCTTT
CDR3: CASRRASRAEAFF

J: TRBJ1-2
size: .
D: .
V: TRBV2
DNA: TGTGCCAGCACGAGGGTAGGCTATGGCTACACCTTC
CDR3: CASTRVGYGYTF

J: TRBJ2-7
size: few
D: TRBD1
V: TRBV24-1
DNA: TGTGCCACCAGTGAAAGGATCTGGAGGGACAGGACCACCTACGAGCAGTACTTC
CDR3: CATSERIWRDRTTYEQYF

J: TRBJ1-5
size: .
D: .
V: TRBV4-2
DNA: TGTGCCAGCAGCCAAGGTCCTAACCCGAATCAGCCCCAGCATTTT
CDR3: CASSQGPNPNQPQHF

J: TRBJ1-4
size: .
D: TRBD1
V: TRBV12-3/TRBV12-4
DNA: TGTGCCAGCACCCTCGGGACAGAGGAAAAACTGTTTTTT
CDR3: CASTLGTEEKLFF

J: TRBJ2-7
size: .
D: .
V: TRBV12-3/TRBV12-4
DNA: TGTGCCAGCAGTTTTGGGCCGTACTACGAGCAGTACTTC
CDR3: CASSFGPYYEQYF

J: TRBJ1-1
size: .
D: .
V: TRBV7-9
DNA: TGTGCCAGCAGCTTCGCCGGGACTTTGAACACTGAAGCTTTCTTT
CDR3: CASSFAGTLNTEAFF

J: TRBJ1-2
size: once
D: .
V: TRBV7-2
DNA: TGTGCCAGCAGGACAGACCAAACCTATGGCTACACCTCCTTC
CDR3: CASRTDQTYGYTSF

J: TRBJ2-3
size: .
D: TRBD2
V: TRBV5-5
DNA: TGTGCCAGCATCCTCGGGGGGGATACGCAGTATTTT
CDR3: CASILGGDTQYF

J: TRBJ1-1
size: .
D: TRBD1
V: TRBV19
DNA: TGTGCCAGTAGGCAAACAGGGGGCTTTGAAGCTTTCTTT
CDR3: CASRQTGGFEAFF

J: TRBJ1-2
size: .
D: .
V: TRBV5-4
DNA: TGTGCCAGCAGACCGGAGGGAGGGAGTTCTGGGGGCTACACCTTC
CDR3: CASRPEGGSSGGYTF